These 27 T cell receptor beta chains were all obtained from the same sample, sequenced in a study of PD-L1 blockade in urothelial cancer. Here immunoSEQ multiplex PCR was the method, and the copy in TCRdb shows in-frame clones only, minus some. In the table there are about 76,000 clones, under 90% of which are singletons. Time point reported: pretreatment peripheral blood. The sample here was PBMCs, taken around atezolizumab (anti-PD-L1) treatment. The receptors here all came from a man aged 65 to 79 with urothelial cancer.

The chain recombines TRBV28 with TRBJ2-1; D is uncertain. Germline V lookup: CDR1 MDHEN, CDR2 SYDVKM. This CDR3 spans 12 amino acids. V gave up 1 base and J gave up 10 bases, with 8 bases separating them. In nucleotides, the CDR3 is TGTGCCAGCAGTTTATTAGGCGGAGAGCAGTTCTTC. This codes for CASSLLGGEQFF.

This chain links TRBV19 with TRBJ2-1; D perhaps matches TRBD1 (6 bases). This CDR3 comprises 14 residues. Trimming shortened V by 4 bases and J by 4 bases, and 11 bases separated the two germline ends. CDR1 and CDR2 from the germline V gene are LNHDA and SQIVND (reference sequence). The CDR3 nucleotides read TGTGCCAGTAGTACCCCAGGGGAATACAATGAGCAGTTCTTC. Translating gives CASSTPGEYNEQFF.

J is TRBJ2-3 and V is TRBV7-6; D gene uncertain. Trimming removed 1 base at V and 6 bases at J, with 14 bases between. Germline V gene sequence: CDR1 SGHVS, CDR2 FNYEAQ. The CDR3 length is 15 residues. CDR3 amino acids: CASSLGQISADTQYF. CDR3 in DNA: TGTGCCAGCAGCTTAGGGCAGATCTCAGCGGATACGCAGTATTTT.

This clone was detected only once. The chain uses TRBV27 and TRBJ2-7, with a possible D match to TRBD2 (6 bases). Trimming removed 3 bases at V and 3 bases at J, with 24 bases between. Germline V gives CDR1 MNHEY, CDR2 SMNVEV (reference sequence). The CDR3 contains 18 residues. The CDR3 sequence is CASSFRRLGFIKDYEQYF. CDR3 in DNA: TGTGCCAGCAGTTTTAGGAGACTAGGCTTCATTAAAGACTACGAGCAGTACTTC.

The chain links TRBV6-5 to TRBJ1-5; the match to TRBD1 covers 8 bases. The germline gives CDR1 MNHEY, CDR2 SVGAGI. With 6 bases clipped from V and 6 bases from J, the junction kept 7 bases outside the gene matches. The CDR3 consists of 14 residues. The CDR3 nucleotides are TGTGCCAGCAGACAAGACAGGGGTGGTCAGCCCCAGCATTTT. It yields the protein CASRQDRGGQPQHF.

This chain connects TRBV18 to TRBJ2-4; the D gene is possibly TRBD2 (5 bases). Germline-derived CDR1 and CDR2 are KGHSH and LQKENI. V was shortened by 2 bases and J by 7 bases, with 18 bases between the two germline ends. The CDR3 sequence is 16 residues long. CDR3 protein: CASSPAGSAYGNIQYF. DNA of the CDR3: TGTGCCAGCTCACCAGCGGGTAGTGCGTATGGTAACATTCAGTACTTC.

This chain uses TRBV6-1 with TRBJ1-3; TRBD1 might be the D (6 bases). V dropped 3 bases and J dropped 0 bases, with 21 bases sitting between them. CDR1 is MNHNS, CDR2 SASEGT, per germline. The length of the CDR3 is 19 residues. The CDR3 DNA is TGTGCCAGCAGTGACCTCCTATCCCCCCGGGACATCTCTGGAAACACCATATATTTT. This gives the protein CASSDLLSPRDISGNTIYF.

The chain is built from TRBV5-5 and TRBJ1-5; the D is unclear. This CDR3 contains 12 residues. Germline V gene data show CDR1 as SGHKS and CDR2 as YYEKEE (reference sequence). Trimming took off 4 bases at V and 6 bases at J, with 8 bases between the two ends. CDR3: CASSRAGQPQHF. The CDR3 DNA sequence: TGTGCCAGCAGCCGCGCGGGTCAGCCCCAGCATTTT.

The chain has TRBV6-1 and TRBJ2-7, with 7 nucleotides matching TRBD1. Germline CDR1 is MNHNS and CDR2 is SASEGT. The length of the CDR3 is 14 residues. After removal of 4 bases from V and 2 bases from J, the junction contained 5 bases not matched to a gene. DNA of the CDR3: TGTGCCAGCAGTGCCCAACAGGGGCCCTACGAGCAGTACTTC. It encodes CASSAQQGPYEQYF.

This clone was seen a few times. The rearrangement joins TRBV2 to TRBJ2-7; 11 bases map to TRBD2. The CDR3 totals 16 residues. Germline CDR1 and CDR2: SNHLY and FYNNEI. The V gene end was trimmed by 6 bases and the J gene end by 2 bases; junction bases not matched to a gene: 9. CDR3 sequence: CASRGASGRFTYEQYF. The CDR3 nucleotides are TGTGCCAGCAGAGGTGCTAGCGGGAGGTTTACCTACGAGCAGTACTTC.

This clone was detected a few times. V usage is TRBV7-2 and J usage is TRBJ2-1, with 12 nucleotides matching TRBD2. CDR1 is SGHTA and CDR2 is FQGNSA in the germline V gene. V lost 1 base to trimming and J lost 0 bases; unmatched junction nucleotides: 7. There are 19 residues in the CDR3. CDR3 loop: CASSLGLAGGMSSYNEQFF. Here the CDR3 DNA reads TGTGCCAGCAGCTTAGGTCTAGCGGGAGGGATGAGCTCCTACAATGAGCAGTTCTTC.

The chain combines TRBV10-2 with TRBJ2-7; TRBD1 is a possible D gene (5 bases). Germline V gives CDR1 WSHSY, CDR2 SAAADI. V lost 6 bases, J lost 3 bases, and 15 bases lay in between. This CDR3 contains 14 residues. The CDR3, as DNA: TGCGCCAGCAGGGGGTTAGGGGTCTACTACGAGCAGTACTTC. Its protein product is CASRGLGVYYEQYF.

V is TRBV6-5 and J is TRBJ2-1, with D uncertain. Germline-derived CDR1 and CDR2 are MNHEY and SVGAGI. The V and J ends lost 6 bases and 8 bases respectively, with 8 bases between them. The length of the CDR3 is 11 residues. This chain's CDR3 is CASRSSDEQFF. The CDR3 DNA is TGTGCCAGCAGATCTTCCGATGAGCAGTTCTTC.

This chain links TRBV5-1 with TRBJ2-3, with 8 bases aligning to TRBD2. With 0 bases clipped from V and 6 bases from J, the junction kept 6 bases outside the gene matches. Looked up from germline, CDR1 is SGHRS and CDR2 is YFSETQ. The CDR3 length is 15 residues. The CDR3: CASSLGSGRDDTQYF. The DNA of the CDR3 is TGCGCCAGCAGCTTGGGGAGCGGGAGAGATGATACGCAGTATTTT.

V gene TRBV11-2 combines with J gene TRBJ2-3; 7 positions match TRBD2. CDR1 SGHAT and CDR2 FQNNGV come from the germline V gene. V gave up 5 bases and J gave up 10 bases; unmatched junction bases: 15. The length of the CDR3 is 15 residues. CDR3 DNA: TGTGCCAGCAGCCCCGGCGGGGTGGGAGGGTACGCGCAGTATTTT. It is translated as CASSPGGVGGYAQYF.

The chain links TRBV18 to TRBJ2-1; D gene ambiguous. The germline gives CDR1 KGHSH, CDR2 LQKENI. Trimming left V 0 bases short and J 1 base short, with 10 bases between. The CDR3 loop spans 16 amino acids. CDR3 sequence reads: CASSPPNTKSYNEQFF. The CDR3 DNA sequence: TGTGCCAGCTCACCACCCAACACCAAATCCTACAATGAGCAGTTCTTC.

The chain links TRBV5-1 to TRBJ1-1, with D uncertain. This CDR3 region has 15 residues. The V gene's germline CDR1 is SGHRS and CDR2 YFSETQ. Trimming pared 4 bases from V and 1 base from J, leaving 14 bases between. The chain's CDR3 is CASSLRATSNTEAFF. CDR3 in DNA: TGCGCCAGCAGCCTCCGAGCAACTTCGAACACTGAAGCTTTCTTT.

This sequence joins TRBV2 and TRBJ1-2; D is undetermined. V lost 6 bases to trimming and J lost 6 bases, with 8 bases between them. The CDR3 length is 11 residues. Looked up from germline, CDR1 is SNHLY and CDR2 is FYNNEI. CDR3 protein: CASSYSHGYTF. The CDR3 bases are TGTGCCAGCAGCTATAGCCATGGCTACACCTTC.

In its sample, this clone was seen a few times. The rearrangement links TRBV19 to TRBJ1-4, with 11 bases that match TRBD1. Per germline, CDR1 LNHDA and CDR2 SQIVND (reference sequence). The CDR3 has 15 amino acids. Trimming removed 5 bases from V and 15 bases from J; junction bases left unmatched: 14. CDR3 bases: TGTGCCAGTAGTCCTCTCCGGGACAGGGGGTACAAGGTGTTTTTT. This codes for CASSPLRDRGYKVFF. The full variable domain, completed using reference TRBV19 and TRBJ1-4, is DGGITQSPKYLFRKEGQNVTLSCEQNLNHDAMYWYRQDPGQGLRLIYYSQIVNDFQKGDIAEGYSVSREKKESFPLTVTSAQKNPTAFYLCASSPLRDRGYKVFFGSGTQLSVL.

This chain joins TRBV9 and TRBJ1-5, with a weak D call TRBD1 (6 bases). V was shortened by 0 bases and J by 5 bases, with 9 bases between the two germline ends. Germline loops: CDR1 SGDLS, CDR2 YYNGEE. This CDR3 has 14 residues. The CDR3 spells CASSVGDTYQPQHF. The CDR3 nucleotides read TGTGCCAGCAGCGTAGGGGACACCTATCAGCCCCAGCATTTT.

The table lists this clone with a count of one. The genes are TRBV18 and TRBJ1-1, with D uncertain. The V end was cut by 8 bases, the J end by 1 base, with 11 bases between. The CDR3 is made up of 13 amino acids. The germline CDR1 and CDR2 sequences are KGHSH and LQKENI. The CDR3 DNA reads as TGTGCCAGCACGGGAACGGAGAACACTGAAGCTTTCTTT. As protein: CASTGTENTEAFF.

This clone occurred once. The rearrangement uses TRBV5-1 and TRBJ2-2; D perhaps matches TRBD1 (8 bases). CDR3 size: 16 residues. V was cut by 0 bases and J by 5 bases, with 14 bases left in between. The V gene's germline CDR1 is SGHRS and CDR2 YFSETQ. CDR3 sequence reads: CASSLDRGGGTGELFF. Written as DNA, the CDR3 is TGCGCCAGCAGCTTGGACAGGGGGGGCGGAACCGGGGAGCTGTTTTTT.

The gene calls are TRBV23-1 and TRBJ2-7; tentatively, D is TRBD1 (6 bases). TRBV23-1 is sorted into the ORF group, with uncertain function. This CDR3 has 19 residues. Between the trimmed V and J ends, which lost 0 bases and 1 base, there was a span of 22 bases. CDR3 coding DNA: TGCGCCAGCAGTCAATCTAAAGGACAGCAAGATCTCCCTTCCTACGAGCAGTACTTC. It encodes CASSQSKGQQDLPSYEQYF.

Only one count was recorded for this clone. This rearrangement joins TRBV11-2 to TRBJ1-1; D is perhaps TRBD1 (5 bases). The germline V gene encodes CDR1 SGHAT and CDR2 FQNNGV. The V gene lost 2 bases and the J gene lost 0 bases, with 19 bases spanning the gap. CDR3 length: 18 amino acids. This CDR3 reads CASSLWGGDGILNTEAFF. CDR3 DNA: TGTGCCAGCAGCTTATGGGGGGGGGACGGCATTTTGAACACTGAAGCTTTCTTT.

V usage is TRBV6-5 and J usage is TRBJ2-2; 9 nucleotides line up with TRBD1. Unmatched junction bases numbered 9, after V lost 4 bases and J lost 6 bases. CDR1 and CDR2 (germline): MNHEY, SVGAGI. The CDR3 loop spans 16 amino acids. The CDR3 loop is CASSSYWDRVPGELFF. CDR3 in DNA: TGTGCCAGCAGTTCCTACTGGGACAGGGTCCCCGGGGAGCTGTTTTTT.

This clone was seen only once. CDR3 residues: CASSDLWTGAVEAFF. DNA for the CDR3: TGTGCCAGCAGTGATCTTTGGACAGGGGCAGTTGAAGCTTTCTTT. The chain links TRBV6-1 to TRBJ1-1; 9 positions match TRBD1. The CDR3 length is 15 residues. V shed 3 bases, J shed 7 bases, and the junction held 9 bases outside the gene matches. Germline V gene sequence: CDR1 MNHNS, CDR2 SASEGT.

This rearrangement joins TRBV7-8 to TRBJ2-7, with 16 bases that match TRBD2. The CDR3 runs 16 residues. Trimming at V came to 5 bases and at J to 3 bases, leaving 4 bases not matched to a gene. Germline CDR1 and CDR2: SGHVS and FQNEAQ. The CDR3 region is CASSPGLAGGGYEQYF. The CDR3 coding sequence is TGTGCCAGCAGCCCGGGACTAGCGGGAGGGGGCTACGAGCAGTACTTC.